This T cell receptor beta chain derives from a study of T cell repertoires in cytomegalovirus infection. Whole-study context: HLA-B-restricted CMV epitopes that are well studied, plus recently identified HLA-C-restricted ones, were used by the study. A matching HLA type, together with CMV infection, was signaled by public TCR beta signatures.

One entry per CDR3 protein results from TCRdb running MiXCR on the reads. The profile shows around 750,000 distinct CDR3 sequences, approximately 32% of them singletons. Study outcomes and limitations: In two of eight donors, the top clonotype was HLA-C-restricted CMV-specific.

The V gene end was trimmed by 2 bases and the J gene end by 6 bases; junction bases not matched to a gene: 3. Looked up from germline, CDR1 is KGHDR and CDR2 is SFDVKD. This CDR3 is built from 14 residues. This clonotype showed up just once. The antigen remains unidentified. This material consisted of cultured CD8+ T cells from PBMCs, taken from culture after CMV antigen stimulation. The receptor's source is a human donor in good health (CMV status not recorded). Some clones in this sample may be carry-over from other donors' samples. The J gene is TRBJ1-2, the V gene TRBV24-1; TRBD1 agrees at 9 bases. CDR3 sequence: CATSDSTGGDGYTF. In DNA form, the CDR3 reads TGTGCCACCAGTGATTCGACAGGGGGGGATGGCTACACCTTC.